A selection of T cell receptor beta chains follows, all from one sample in a study of regulatory T cells in long-lasting Graves disease. TCRdb fed the multiplex PCR reads into MiXCR, producing one record per CDR3 protein. The sample records 300,000 to 350,000 distinct CDR3 sequences, about 20% being singletons. Sequences were derived from peripheral blood mononuclear cells (PBMCs), sampled when the disease was refractory, from a patient treated with antithyroid drugs. All receptors come from a female donor with Graves disease. Each CDR3 is given with its conserved first and last residue. A D gene is named only where the DNA matches it firmly. Expanded clones are given a class, and other clones once, few, many or no size at all.

cdr3_aa: CASSESGLSNQPQHF; cdr3_nt: TGTGCCAGCAGTGAATCGGGCTTAAGCAATCAGCCCCAGCATTTT; clone_size: many; v_call: TRBV2; j_call: TRBJ1-5; d_call: -
cdr3_aa: CATQGQSQETQYF; cdr3_nt: TGTGCCACCCAGGGACAGTCCCAAGAGACCCAGTACTTC; clone_size: many; v_call: TRBV2; j_call: TRBJ2-5; d_call: TRBD1
cdr3_aa: CSVRGVRREGIQYF; cdr3_nt: TGCAGTGTAAGGGGTGTGCGCAGGGAGGGCATTCAGTACTTC; clone_size: few; v_call: TRBV20-1; j_call: TRBJ2-4; d_call: TRBD2
cdr3_aa: CASPRQGMGNTEAFF; cdr3_nt: TGTGCCAGCCCCAGACAGGGTATGGGGAACACTGAAGCTTTCTTT; clone_size: -; v_call: TRBV2; j_call: TRBJ1-1; d_call: TRBD1
cdr3_aa: CSVDQGGTEAFF; cdr3_nt: TGCAGCGTTGATCAAGGGGGCACTGAAGCTTTCTTT; clone_size: few; v_call: TRBV29-1; j_call: TRBJ1-1; d_call: -
cdr3_aa: CASSLASDGYTF; cdr3_nt: TGCGCCAGCAGCTTGGCGTCGGATGGCTACACCTTC; clone_size: many; v_call: TRBV5-1; j_call: TRBJ1-2; d_call: -
cdr3_aa: CASSNTGPGGYFEQYF; cdr3_nt: TGTGCCAGCTCGAACACCGGGCCCGGAGGTTATTTCGAGCAGTACTTC; clone_size: -; v_call: TRBV7-9; j_call: TRBJ2-7; d_call: -
cdr3_aa: CASSPGGGWMNTEAFF; cdr3_nt: TGTGCCAGCAGCCCAGGGGGGGGCTGGATGAACACTGAAGCTTTCTTT; clone_size: few; v_call: TRBV3-1; j_call: TRBJ1-1; d_call: TRBD1
cdr3_aa: CASSQLSGSQNIQYF; cdr3_nt: TGTGCCAGCAGCCAGTTGAGCGGGAGCCAAAACATTCAGTACTTC; clone_size: many; v_call: TRBV3-1; j_call: TRBJ2-4; d_call: TRBD2
cdr3_aa: CASSLKRGVTAKYEKLFF; cdr3_nt: TGTGCCAGCAGCTTAAAAAGGGGGGTAACAGCTAAATACGAAAAACTGTTTTTT; clone_size: many; v_call: TRBV7-3; j_call: TRBJ1-4; d_call: -
cdr3_aa: CASSLSARDRGRYSNQPQHF; cdr3_nt: TGTGCCAGCAGTTTATCAGCTAGGGACAGGGGACGATATAGCAATCAGCCCCAGCATTTT; clone_size: many; v_call: TRBV27; j_call: TRBJ1-5; d_call: TRBD1
cdr3_aa: CASREGLAGQETQYF; cdr3_nt: TGTGCCAGCAGGGAGGGACTAGCGGGGCAAGAGACCCAGTACTTC; clone_size: many; v_call: TRBV2; j_call: TRBJ2-5; d_call: TRBD2
cdr3_aa: CATLPARDRGMNTEAFF; cdr3_nt: TGTGCCACCCTACCGGCCCGGGACAGGGGAATGAACACTGAAGCTTTCTTT; clone_size: many; v_call: TRBV28; j_call: TRBJ1-1; d_call: TRBD1
cdr3_aa: CASSLVPYEQYF; cdr3_nt: TGTGCCAGCAGCTTAGTCCCCTACGAGCAGTACTTC; clone_size: many; v_call: TRBV7-9; j_call: TRBJ2-7; d_call: -
cdr3_aa: CSVEDLRFYGYTF; cdr3_nt: TGCAGCGTTGAAGATCTAAGATTCTATGGCTACACCTTC; clone_size: few; v_call: TRBV29-1; j_call: TRBJ1-2; d_call: -
cdr3_aa: CATEGGFGYTF; cdr3_nt: TGTGCCACCGAAGGAGGGTTTGGCTACACCTTC; clone_size: -; v_call: TRBV24-1; j_call: TRBJ1-2; d_call: -
cdr3_aa: CSAAPGQLIYNEQFF; cdr3_nt: TGCAGTGCTGCCCCGGGACAGCTGATTTACAATGAGCAGTTCTTC; clone_size: -; v_call: TRBV20-1; j_call: TRBJ2-1; d_call: TRBD1
cdr3_aa: CASSLLSGPTETQYF; cdr3_nt: TGTGCCAGCAGCTTATTGTCAGGGCCAACGGAGACCCAGTACTTC; clone_size: many; v_call: TRBV7-9; j_call: TRBJ2-5; d_call: -
cdr3_aa: CASRYPKGQPLGGQETQYF; cdr3_nt: TGTGCCAGCAGGTACCCGAAGGGGCAGCCACTTGGGGGTCAAGAGACCCAGTACTTC; clone_size: -; v_call: TRBV6-5; j_call: TRBJ2-5; d_call: -
cdr3_aa: CASSLGGQGRSPLHF; cdr3_nt: TGCGCCAGCAGCTTGGGCGGACAGGGGAGGTCACCCCTCCACTTT; clone_size: few; v_call: TRBV5-1; j_call: TRBJ1-6; d_call: TRBD1
cdr3_aa: CASISGQGYTEAFF; cdr3_nt: TGTGCCAGCATCTCGGGACAGGGGTACACTGAAGCTTTCTTT; clone_size: many; v_call: TRBV28; j_call: TRBJ1-1; d_call: TRBD1
cdr3_aa: CASSSGGRSSYNEQFF; cdr3_nt: TGTGCCAGCAGTTCTGGCGGCAGAAGCTCCTACAATGAGCAGTTCTTC; clone_size: -; v_call: TRBV12-3/TRBV12-4; j_call: TRBJ2-1; d_call: -
cdr3_aa: CAWTPNTGELFF; cdr3_nt: TGTGCCTGGACCCCCAACACCGGGGAGCTGTTTTTT; clone_size: few; v_call: TRBV30; j_call: TRBJ2-2; d_call: -
cdr3_aa: CASSPRQGFYEQYF; cdr3_nt: TGTGCCAGCAGCCCCCGACAGGGCTTCTACGAGCAGTACTTC; clone_size: many; v_call: TRBV9; j_call: TRBJ2-7; d_call: TRBD1
cdr3_aa: CASSLTGLAGETQYF; cdr3_nt: TGTGCCAGCAGCTTAACGGGACTAGCGGGAGAGACCCAGTACTTC; clone_size: many; v_call: TRBV7-3; j_call: TRBJ2-5; d_call: TRBD2
cdr3_aa: CSARTRQGITEAFF; cdr3_nt: TGCAGTGCTAGAACTAGACAGGGTATCACTGAAGCTTTCTTT; clone_size: few; v_call: TRBV20-1; j_call: TRBJ1-1; d_call: TRBD1
cdr3_aa: CASSYSTGSGYGYTF; cdr3_nt: TGTGCCAGCAGTTACTCAACAGGCAGTGGCTATGGCTACACCTTC; clone_size: many; v_call: TRBV6-5; j_call: TRBJ1-2; d_call: -
cdr3_aa: CASSLAISFGELFF; cdr3_nt: TGTGCCAGCAGCTTAGCAATAAGCTTCGGGGAGCTGTTTTTT; clone_size: few; v_call: TRBV7-2; j_call: TRBJ2-2; d_call: -
cdr3_aa: CASSATGSSYEQYF; cdr3_nt: TGTGCCAGCAGTGCTACAGGAAGCTCCTACGAGCAGTACTTC; clone_size: many; v_call: TRBV2; j_call: TRBJ2-7; d_call: -
cdr3_aa: CASSHSGGWNYGYTF; cdr3_nt: TGCGCCAGCAGCCACTCAGGGGGCTGGAACTATGGCTACACCTTC; clone_size: few; v_call: TRBV4-1; j_call: TRBJ1-2; d_call: TRBD1
cdr3_aa: CASSHVSYEQYF; cdr3_nt: TGCGCCAGCAGCCACGTCTCCTACGAGCAGTACTTC; clone_size: many; v_call: TRBV10-2; j_call: TRBJ2-7; d_call: -
cdr3_aa: CSAIPAVLIDQPQHF; cdr3_nt: TGCAGTGCTATTCCGGCCGTCTTAATTGATCAGCCCCAGCATTTT; clone_size: -; v_call: TRBV20-1; j_call: TRBJ1-5; d_call: -
cdr3_aa: CASSLGASYGYTF; cdr3_nt: TGTGCCAGCAGCTTAGGGGCGTCCTATGGCTACACCTTC; clone_size: many; v_call: TRBV11-2; j_call: TRBJ1-2; d_call: -
cdr3_aa: CASSPGSGGGNQPQHF; cdr3_nt: TGTGCCAGCAGCCCAGGCAGCGGTGGCGGCAATCAGCCCCAGCATTTT; clone_size: many; v_call: TRBV11-2; j_call: TRBJ1-5; d_call: -
cdr3_aa: CASLGSGEVYEQYF; cdr3_nt: TGTGCCAGCCTGGGGAGTGGGGAAGTCTACGAGCAGTACTTC; clone_size: many; v_call: TRBV28; j_call: TRBJ2-7; d_call: -
cdr3_aa: CSVGPPTGMNTEAFF; cdr3_nt: TGCAGCGTTGGGCCCCCGACAGGGATGAACACTGAAGCTTTCTTT; clone_size: many; v_call: TRBV29-1; j_call: TRBJ1-1; d_call: TRBD1
cdr3_aa: CASRRTLLGTDTQYF; cdr3_nt: TGTGCCAGCAGACGGACCCTGCTGGGCACAGATACGCAGTATTTT; clone_size: -; v_call: TRBV2; j_call: TRBJ2-3; d_call: -
cdr3_aa: CASSSDWNEQYF; cdr3_nt: TGTGCCAGCAGCTCCGATTGGAACGAGCAGTACTTC; clone_size: -; v_call: TRBV7-9; j_call: TRBJ2-7; d_call: -
cdr3_aa: CASSQDDAGGGSPLHF; cdr3_nt: TGTGCCAGCAGCCAAGACGATGCAGGGGGAGGTTCACCCCTCCACTTT; clone_size: many; v_call: TRBV4-2; j_call: TRBJ1-6; d_call: TRBD1
cdr3_aa: CASSQAGTYNQPQHF; cdr3_nt: TGTGCCAGCAGCCAAGCCGGGACATACAATCAGCCCCAGCATTTT; clone_size: -; v_call: TRBV5-5; j_call: TRBJ1-5; d_call: -
cdr3_aa: CASSDRGHTEAFF; cdr3_nt: TGTGCCAGCAGTGACAGGGGGCACACTGAAGCTTTCTTT; clone_size: many; v_call: TRBV6-1; j_call: TRBJ1-1; d_call: TRBD1
cdr3_aa: CASSHFNRQGNGYTF; cdr3_nt: TGTGCCAGCAGCCACTTTAATCGACAGGGAAATGGCTACACCTTC; clone_size: -; v_call: TRBV3-1; j_call: TRBJ1-2; d_call: TRBD1
cdr3_aa: CASSKTGGARGDQPQHF; cdr3_nt: TGTGCCAGCAGTAAGACAGGGGGCGCGAGGGGGGATCAGCCCCAGCATTTT; clone_size: -; v_call: TRBV6-1; j_call: TRBJ1-5; d_call: TRBD1
cdr3_aa: CSVSGIVNTGELFF; cdr3_nt: TGCAGCGTTTCCGGGATAGTGAACACCGGGGAGCTGTTTTTT; clone_size: few; v_call: TRBV29-1; j_call: TRBJ2-2; d_call: -
cdr3_aa: CASSLNYPWDGYTF; cdr3_nt: TGCGCCAGCAGCTTGAACTACCCATGGGATGGCTACACCTTC; clone_size: many; v_call: TRBV5-1; j_call: TRBJ1-2; d_call: -
cdr3_aa: CASSLKAPSGTSGYSYEQYF; cdr3_nt: TGTGCCAGCAGTTTAAAGGCCCCCTCCGGGACTAGCGGGTATTCCTACGAGCAGTACTTC; clone_size: many; v_call: TRBV27; j_call: TRBJ2-7; d_call: TRBD2
cdr3_aa: CASREDGNQPQHF; cdr3_nt: TGTGCCAGCAGAGAGGACGGGAATCAGCCCCAGCATTTT; clone_size: many; v_call: TRBV2; j_call: TRBJ1-5; d_call: -
cdr3_aa: CASTSANTGELFF; cdr3_nt: TGTGCCAGCACTAGCGCGAACACCGGGGAGCTGTTTTTT; clone_size: few; v_call: TRBV7-8; j_call: TRBJ2-2; d_call: -
cdr3_aa: CATNEGMGNQPQHF; cdr3_nt: TGTGCCACTAATGAGGGCATGGGTAATCAGCCCCAGCATTTT; clone_size: few; v_call: TRBV15; j_call: TRBJ1-5; d_call: -
cdr3_aa: CASRTGTDYEQYF; cdr3_nt: TGTGCCAGCAGAACCGGGACAGACTACGAGCAGTACTTC; clone_size: -; v_call: TRBV6-1; j_call: TRBJ2-7; d_call: TRBD1
cdr3_aa: CASSRASGELFF; cdr3_nt: TGTGCCAGCAGTAGGGCCTCCGGGGAGCTGTTTTTT; clone_size: few; v_call: TRBV7-6; j_call: TRBJ2-2; d_call: -
cdr3_aa: CASSIGQGNEQYF; cdr3_nt: TGTGCCAGTAGTATAGGACAGGGCAACGAGCAGTACTTC; clone_size: -; v_call: TRBV19; j_call: TRBJ2-7; d_call: TRBD1
cdr3_aa: CSVETAGQSAYGYTF; cdr3_nt: TGCAGCGTTGAAACGGCGGGACAGAGTGCCTATGGCTACACCTTC; clone_size: few; v_call: TRBV29-1; j_call: TRBJ1-2; d_call: TRBD1
cdr3_aa: CASSQYQGLANYGYTF; cdr3_nt: TGTGCCAGCAGCCAATATCAGGGACTCGCTAACTATGGCTACACCTTC; clone_size: many; v_call: TRBV14; j_call: TRBJ1-2; d_call: -
cdr3_aa: CASSLVSLGTEAFF; cdr3_nt: TGTGCCAGCAGCTTAGTCTCTTTGGGCACTGAAGCTTTCTTT; clone_size: many; v_call: TRBV7-8; j_call: TRBJ1-1; d_call: -
cdr3_aa: CASKSGTSGRAPGELFF; cdr3_nt: TGTGCCAGCAAATCCGGGACTAGCGGGAGGGCCCCCGGGGAGCTGTTTTTT; clone_size: -; v_call: TRBV2; j_call: TRBJ2-2; d_call: TRBD2
cdr3_aa: CASSETGQYTEAFF; cdr3_nt: TGTGCCAGCAGCGAAACGGGACAGTACACTGAAGCTTTCTTT; clone_size: -; v_call: TRBV6-1; j_call: TRBJ1-1; d_call: TRBD1
cdr3_aa: CASSLSDRGQETQYF; cdr3_nt: TGTGCCAGCAGCTTAAGTGACAGGGGTCAAGAGACCCAGTACTTC; clone_size: few; v_call: TRBV7-6; j_call: TRBJ2-5; d_call: TRBD1